Listed here are 32 T cell receptor beta chains from one sample, sequenced in a study of T-cell memory formation after mild COVID-19. TCRdb re-called the 5' RACE reads with MiXCR, one entry per CDR3 protein. The sample lists 380,000 or so distinct CDR3 sequences, approximately 15% seen once, with 22% in the top ten. The specimen sequenced was PBMCs or a T cell subset sorted from them (not recorded which). The receptors shown here come from a man between 18 and 35 years old who had mild COVID-19 (a few samples of this study predate the infection). Cell type and time point are not known.

This clonotype was detected a few times. The chain carries TRBV5-1 and TRBJ2-3; possible D gene TRBD2, 5 bases. Germline V gene lookup returns CDR1 SGHRS and CDR2 YFSETQ. There are 15 residues in the CDR3. The V end was cut by 0 bases, the J end by 0 bases, with 8 bases between. The CDR3 is CASSLEASSTDTQYF. In DNA, the CDR3 is TGCGCCAGCAGCTTGGAGGCTAGCAGCACAGATACGCAGTATTTT.

This sequence joins TRBV5-5 and TRBJ2-7; TRBD1 matches 10 bases. V lost 4 bases to trimming and J lost 2 bases; unmatched junction nucleotides: 6. Germline CDR1 and CDR2: SGHKS and YYEKEE (reference sequence). The CDR3 totals 15 residues. The CDR3 DNA follows: TGTGCCAGCAGCCCGACAGGGGGCATGACCTACGAGCAGTACTTC. Its protein is CASSPTGGMTYEQYF.

There are many counts of this clonotype. The rearrangement links TRBV29-1 to TRBJ2-5, with a possible D match to TRBD1 (7 bases). V lost 6 bases and J 5 bases, leaving 13 bases between the germline ends. This CDR3 comprises 12 residues. The germline V gene encodes CDR1 SQVTM and CDR2 ANQGSEA. The CDR3 nucleotides are TGCAGCGTGGCAGGGGGGACGGAGACCCAGTACTTC. Translated, it gives CSVAGGTETQYF.

Here the CDR3 reads CASSLVGLAGWNTDTQYF. In nucleotides, the CDR3 is TGCGCCAGCAGCTTGGTGGGACTAGCGGGGTGGAACACAGATACGCAGTATTTT. The chain is built from TRBV5-1 and TRBJ2-3; 13 bases align to TRBD2. CDR1 and CDR2 (germline): SGHRS, YFSETQ. J gave up 2 bases and V 0 bases, and 6 bases lay outside the gene matches. The CDR3 is 18 residues long.

In its sample, this clonotype was seen a few times. The J gene is TRBJ2-1, the V gene TRBV5-1; no definite D call. CDR3 length: 15 amino acids. Trimming stripped 3 bases from V and 5 bases from J, with 15 bases between. The germline CDR1 and CDR2 sequences are SGHRS and YFSETQ. This CDR3 is CASSWKLGLDNEQFF. The CDR3 DNA is TGCGCCAGCAGCTGGAAGCTGGGCTTGGACAATGAGCAGTTCTTC.

V gene TRBV27 combines with J gene TRBJ1-3; 7 bases align to TRBD1. This CDR3 contains 18 residues. With 3 bases clipped from V and 1 base from J, the junction kept 12 bases outside the gene matches. Germline CDR1 reads MNHEY; CDR2 reads SMNVEV (reference sequence). CDR3 loop: CASSFATVRGRSGNTIYF. CDR3 in DNA: TGTGCCAGCAGTTTCGCTACGGTGAGGGGGCGTTCTGGAAACACCATATATTTT.

In this sample, this clonotype turned up many times. The chain is built from TRBV27 and TRBJ2-3; D gene uncertain. V gave up 6 bases and J gave up 8 bases, with 18 bases separating them. The germline gives CDR1 MNHEY, CDR2 SMNVEV (reference sequence). The CDR3 sequence is 14 residues long. The CDR3 sequence: CASRINPLASTQYF. The CDR3 nucleotides are TGTGCCAGCAGAATAAACCCCTTGGCGTCTACGCAGTATTTT.

The CDR3 bases are TGTGCCAGCAGCCGTAGCGGGGGAGTAGATACGCAGTATTTT. Encoded protein: CASSRSGGVDTQYF. The rearrangement uses TRBV7-7 and TRBJ2-3; 9 bases map to TRBD2. The V segment lost 5 bases and the J segment 5 bases; nucleotides outside the gene matches: 5. The CDR3 runs to 14 residues. Per the germline V gene, CDR1 is SSHAT and CDR2 is FNYEAQ (reference sequence). Complete variable domain (other parts from reference TRBV7-7 and TRBJ2-3): GAGVSQSPRYKVTKRGQDVTLRCDPISSHATLYWYQQALGQGPEFLTYFNYEAQPDKSGLPSDRFSAERPEGSISTLTIQRTEQRDSAMYRCASSRSGGVDTQYFGPGTRLTVL.

The rearrangement uses TRBV9 and TRBJ1-2; D might be TRBD1 (6 bases). This CDR3 spans 15 amino acids. CDR1 SGDLS and CDR2 YYNGEE come from the germline V gene. Trimming cost V 3 bases and J 0 bases, with 12 bases left between them. This chain's CDR3 is CASSANREANYGYTF. CDR3 sequence (DNA): TGTGCCAGCAGCGCCAACAGGGAAGCTAACTATGGCTACACCTTC.

This clonotype appeared many times. The gene calls are TRBV4-3 and TRBJ2-3; D remains unclear. Trimming took 5 bases from V and 2 from J, leaving 14 bases between them. The CDR3 loop spans 15 amino acids. Germline values: CDR1 LGHNA, CDR2 YSLEER. The CDR3 DNA reads as TGCGCCAGCAGCTCCCACTACCCAGTCACAGATACGCAGTATTTT. Translated: CASSSHYPVTDTQYF.

The J gene is TRBJ2-1, the V gene TRBV5-1, with 8 bases matching TRBD2. Germline values: CDR1 SGHRS, CDR2 YFSETQ. V lost 2 bases, J lost 6 bases, and 10 bases stayed unmatched. The CDR3 runs 16 residues. CDR3 DNA sequence: TGCGCCAGCAGCTTCGACCGCTGGGCGGGGGGCAATGAGCAGTTCTTC. Its protein product is CASSFDRWAGGNEQFF.

This chain links TRBV6-1 with TRBJ1-2; 10 nucleotides line up with TRBD1. CDR1 is MNHNS and CDR2 is SASEGT in the germline V gene. This CDR3 spans 12 amino acids. The V gene end was trimmed by 8 bases and the J gene end by 4 bases; junction bases not matched to a gene: 1. The CDR3, as DNA: TGTGCCAGCTGGACAGGGGGCTATGGCTACACCTTC. Translation: CASWTGGYGYTF.

The chain employs TRBV18 and TRBJ2-7; possible D gene TRBD1, 5 bases. The CDR3 is 13 amino acids. The V end was cut by 3 bases, the J end by 3 bases, with 9 bases between. The V gene's germline CDR1 is KGHSH and CDR2 LQKENI. CDR3 nucleotide sequence: TGTGCCAGCTCACCGGCAGGGATCTACGAGCAGTACTTC. It specifies CASSPAGIYEQYF.

The chain recombines TRBV19 with TRBJ2-2; tentative D call: TRBD2 (5 bases). The CDR3 is made up of 15 amino acids. The germline CDR1 and CDR2 sequences are LNHDA and SQIVND (reference sequence). Trimming cost V 7 bases and J 1 base, with 13 bases left between them. This CDR3 reads CASNEIEGNTGELFF. CDR3 coding DNA: TGTGCCAGTAACGAGATCGAGGGGAACACCGGGGAGCTGTTTTTT.

The V and J genes are TRBV24-1 and TRBJ2-5, with 8 bases lining up with TRBD2. V gave up 4 bases and J gave up 4 bases; unmatched junction bases: 7. The CDR3 totals 15 residues. Germline CDR1 KGHDR, CDR2 SFDVKD. CDR3 loop: CATSDTRGAGETQYF. The CDR3 DNA reads as TGTGCCACCAGTGACACGCGGGGGGCAGGAGAGACCCAGTACTTC.

This clonotype was seen only a few times. The chain joins TRBV20-1 to TRBJ1-6; 8 bases match TRBD1. The CDR3 has 15 amino acids. CDR1 and CDR2 from the germline V gene are DFQATT and SNEGSKA (reference sequence). J gave up 9 bases and V 2 bases, and 9 bases lay outside the gene matches. CDR3 in amino acids: CSARKQGAAGSPLHF. CDR3 DNA sequence: TGCAGTGCTAGAAAGCAGGGGGCTGCTGGTTCACCCCTCCACTTT.

In its sample, this clonotype was seen many times. The chain has TRBV7-2 and TRBJ2-7; D might be TRBD1 (5 bases). Germline V lookup: CDR1 SGHTA, CDR2 FQGNSA. Trimming took off 4 bases at V and 0 bases at J, with 7 bases between the two ends. The CDR3 sequence is 13 residues long. CDR3 amino acids: CASSYDSSYEQYF. The CDR3 bases are TGTGCCAGCAGCTACGACAGCTCCTACGAGCAGTACTTC.

This chain connects TRBV6-2 or TRBV6-3 to TRBJ2-3; tentative D call: TRBD1 (6 bases). Trimming shortened V by 3 bases and J by 4 bases, and 14 bases separated the two germline ends. This CDR3 is built from 15 residues. Per germline, CDR1 MNHEY and CDR2 SVGEGT. CDR3 in amino acids: CASSYQGTHSDTQYF. Written as DNA, the CDR3 is TGTGCCAGCAGTTATCAGGGGACGCATTCAGATACGCAGTATTTT.

The chain joins TRBV29-1 to TRBJ2-2, with D tentatively TRBD1 (6 bases). The CDR3 has 14 amino acids. V was clipped by 1 base and J by 7 bases, with 13 bases between them. Germline lookup yields CDR1 SQVTM and CDR2 ANQGSEA. CDR3 coding DNA: TGCAGCGTTGAAGGGCAGGGGATAAACGGGGAGCTGTTTTTT. Its translation: CSVEGQGINGELFF.

This clonotype was detected ten times or more. This rearrangement joins TRBV6-2 or TRBV6-3 to TRBJ2-1; a possible D gene is TRBD2 (7 bases). Trimming removed 3 bases at V and 8 bases at J, with 17 bases between. The length of the CDR3 is 15 residues. Germline lookup yields CDR1 MNHEY and CDR2 SVGEGT. DNA of the CDR3: TGTGCCAGCAGTTATGGGGGGGGCGGGTTCGATGAGCAGTTCTTC. It translates to CASSYGGGGFDEQFF.

This clonotype has just a few counts. The genes are TRBV21-1 and TRBJ2-7; the table names TRBD1, a call not compared with the DNA. TRBV21-1 is given as a pseudogene. CDR3 size: 13 residues. The CDR3 region is CASSTDSYYEQYV. In nucleotides, the CDR3 is TGTGCCAGCAGCACGGACAGTTACTACGAGCAGTACGTC.

This clonotype has a handful of counts. V gene TRBV20-1 combines with J gene TRBJ2-3; TRBD2 agrees at 12 bases. Trimming cost V 6 bases and J 2 bases; bases outside gene matches: 12. This CDR3 region has 17 residues. The V gene's germline CDR1 is DFQATT and CDR2 SNEGSKA (reference sequence). CDR3 DNA sequence: TGCAGTGCAACACGTCCGGGACTAGCGGGCCACACAGATACGCAGTATTTT. It translates to CSATRPGLAGHTDTQYF.

The rearrangement links TRBV28 to TRBJ2-5, with 8 positions matching TRBD2. The CDR3 is made up of 15 amino acids. V was pared by 6 bases and J by 0 bases, with 6 bases of the junction left unmatched. From germline, CDR1 is MDHEN and CDR2 SYDVKM. CDR3 in amino acids: CASRRASGYQETQYF. The CDR3 bases are TGTGCCAGCAGGAGGGCTAGCGGGTACCAAGAGACCCAGTACTTC. The whole variable domain, remainder taken from reference TRBV28 and TRBJ2-5, is DVKVTQSSRYLVKRTGEKVFLECVQDMDHENMFWYRQDPGLGLRLIYFSYDVKMKEKGDIPEGYSVSREKKERFSLILESASTNQTSMYLCASRRASGYQETQYFGPGTRLLVL.

The V call is TRBV6-6, the J call TRBJ2-3; tentatively, D is TRBD1 or TRBD2 (5 bases each). V was clipped by 5 bases and J by 2 bases, with 14 bases between them. Per germline, CDR1 MNHNY and CDR2 SVGAGI (reference sequence). This CDR3 is 15 amino acids long. The chain's CDR3 is CASSKGPIDTDTQYF. CDR3 DNA sequence: TGTGCCAGCAGTAAGGGACCTATAGACACAGATACGCAGTATTTT.

This chain links TRBV2 with TRBJ1-1; D is ambiguous. This CDR3 has 12 amino acids. Germline V lookup: CDR1 SNHLY, CDR2 FYNNEI. Trimming took off 6 bases at V and 3 bases at J, with 8 bases between the two ends. The CDR3 loop is CASSAVDTEAFF. The CDR3 DNA reads TGTGCCAGCAGCGCAGTGGACACTGAAGCTTTCTTT.

The rearrangement links TRBV4-3 to TRBJ2-7, with D tentatively TRBD2 (5 bases). V shed 4 bases and J shed 2 bases, with 12 bases lying between them. The germline V gene has CDR1 LGHNA and CDR2 YSLEER. The CDR3 has 14 amino acids. The CDR3 DNA follows: TGCGCCAGCAGCCGAGAACTAGGCACCTACGAGCAGTACTTC. Translated, it gives CASSRELGTYEQYF.

This clonotype showed up just a few times. The chain couples TRBV6-2 or TRBV6-3 to TRBJ1-5, with a weak D call TRBD1 (5 bases). CDR3 length: 15 residues. Trimming left V 2 bases short and J 0 bases short, with 8 bases between. CDR1 MNHEY and CDR2 SVGEGT come from the germline V gene. This CDR3 reads CASSYQQVSNQPQHF. CDR3 in DNA: TGTGCCAGCAGTTACCAACAGGTTAGCAATCAGCCCCAGCATTTT.

CDR3 coding DNA: TGTGCCAGCTCACCCCCAGGGCCTGATTCACCCCTCCACTTT. Its protein product is CASSPPGPDSPLHF. The J gene is TRBJ1-6, the V gene TRBV18; TRBD1 might be the D (5 bases). Germline values: CDR1 KGHSH, CDR2 LQKENI. This CDR3 contains 14 residues. V lost 3 bases and J lost 8, with 11 bases in between.

This clonotype was detected a few times. This chain joins TRBV10-3 and TRBJ1-6; 10 nucleotides match TRBD1. The J segment lost 0 bases and the V segment lost 6 bases, leaving 2 bases of the junction unmatched. CDR3 length: 16 residues. Per germline, CDR1 ENHRY and CDR2 SYGVKD. The CDR3 protein is CAIRGQGSSYNSPLHF. CDR3 coding DNA: TGTGCCATCAGGGGACAGGGGAGCTCCTATAATTCACCCCTCCACTTT.

This clonotype was found many times. The chain couples TRBV29-1 to TRBJ2-2, with D uncertain. V lost 4 bases and J lost 5, with 5 bases in between. The CDR3 extends over 11 amino acids. Germline assignment: CDR1 SQVTM and CDR2 ANQGSEA. The DNA of the CDR3 is TGCAGCGTTGGGGGTACCGGGGAGCTGTTTTTT. Protein sequence: CSVGGTGELFF.

The chain has TRBV28 and TRBJ2-7, with TRBD1 identical over 9 bases. This CDR3 comprises 15 residues. Germline assignment: CDR1 MDHEN and CDR2 SYDVKM. J gave up 0 bases and V 7 bases, and 7 bases lay outside the gene matches. CDR3 protein: CASIPGTGTSYEQYF. CDR3 sequence (DNA): TGTGCCAGCATTCCCGGGACAGGGACCTCCTACGAGCAGTACTTC. Looking up the rest from reference TRBV28 and TRBJ2-7 gives the full variable domain: DVKVTQSSRYLVKRTGEKVFLECVQDMDHENMFWYRQDPGLGLRLIYFSYDVKMKEKGDIPEGYSVSREKKERFSLILESASTNQTSMYLCASIPGTGTSYEQYFGPGTRLTVT.

This clonotype came up many times. The chain employs TRBV11-2 and TRBJ2-1; a weak D match, TRBD1 (6 bases). The CDR3 has 13 amino acids. Germline loops: CDR1 SGHAT, CDR2 FQNNGV. Trimming shortened V by 5 bases and J by 7 bases, and 12 bases separated the two germline ends. The CDR3 nucleotides are TGTGCCAGCAGCCTCGGGACATTGAATGAGCAGTTCTTC. It translates to CASSLGTLNEQFF.